This T cell receptor beta chain was profiled in a study of shared clonotypes between healthy human individuals. For the study at large: Per-donor plates numbered three CD4 naive, three CD4 memory, two CD8 naive and one CD8 memory.

Germline V gives CDR1 MNHNY, CDR2 SVGAGI (reference sequence). Deletions cut 0 bases from V and 1 base from J, with 7 bases between. The CDR3 is 16 amino acids. TCRdb's copy holds only in-frame clones and misses some; the assay was immunoSEQ multiplex PCR. The sample includes more than 1.2 million clones, 98% of them seen just once. Sequences were obtained from naive CD4+ T cells sorted from blood. Subset denoted: CD45RA+ positively selected. The clonotype comes from a man aged 25 to 40 in good health. This sequence joins TRBV6-6 and TRBJ2-6; D not resolved. CDR3 in DNA: TGTGCCAGCAGTTACTCGCATGTATCTGGGGCCAACGTCCTGACTTTC. Translation: CASSYSHVSGANVLTF.